The sequence of this TCR beta chain was determined in a study of blood T cells in healthy people across ages. Germline lookup yields CDR1 MNHEY and CDR2 SVGEGT. The junction had 9 bases not matched to a gene; V was cut back by 4 bases and J by 7 bases. The CDR3 totals 15 residues. Next came a second PCR, run for about 7 to 12 cycles, which used a sample-barcoded 5' primer along with a J-beta primer mix. From the 5' RACE reads, TCRdb called clonotypes with MiXCR, one entry per CDR3 protein. The sample holds about 640,000 distinct CDR3 sequences; about 54% are singletons and the top ten take 30% to 40%. This clonotype was seen a few times.

Sequencing was carried out using blood. The TCR was taken from a man in his 60s in good health. This chain joins TRBV6-2 or TRBV6-3 and TRBJ2-4; TRBD1 matches 8 bases. Written as DNA, the CDR3 is TGTGCCAGCAGTTCGGGACAGGTCCGAGGGAACATTCAGTACTTC. Translated, it gives CASSSGQVRGNIQYF.